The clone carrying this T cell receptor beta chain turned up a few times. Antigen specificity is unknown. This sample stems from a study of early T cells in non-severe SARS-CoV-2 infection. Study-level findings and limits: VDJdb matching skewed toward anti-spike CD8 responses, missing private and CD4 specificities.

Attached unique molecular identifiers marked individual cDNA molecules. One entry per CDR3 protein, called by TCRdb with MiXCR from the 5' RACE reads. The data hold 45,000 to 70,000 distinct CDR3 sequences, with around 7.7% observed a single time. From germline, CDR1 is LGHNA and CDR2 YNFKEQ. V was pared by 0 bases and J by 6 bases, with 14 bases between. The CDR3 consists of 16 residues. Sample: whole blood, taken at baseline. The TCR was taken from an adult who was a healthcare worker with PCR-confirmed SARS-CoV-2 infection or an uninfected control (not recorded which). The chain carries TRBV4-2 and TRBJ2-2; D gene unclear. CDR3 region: CASSQEGWLVPGELFF. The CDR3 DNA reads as TGTGCCAGCAGCCAAGAGGGCTGGCTAGTTCCCGGGGAGCTGTTTTTT.